The T cell receptor (beta chain) described here comes from a study of T cells after yellow fever vaccination. At the level of the study: Each low-cell-number fraction was prepared by means of SMART-Seq v4 Ultra Low Input. Whole-study findings and limits: FACS-sorted repertoires could harbor abundant contaminating bulk-population clonotypes. Clonotypes appearing in both CD4 and CD8 compartments existed, and their share was small.

V gave up 6 bases and J gave up 4 bases; unmatched junction bases: 9. This CDR3 spans 16 amino acids. Germline assignment: CDR1 MNHEY and CDR2 SVGAGI. Conversion of TCR transcripts into cDNA relied on 5'RACE template switching, which added a universal primer site and UMIs. One entry per CDR3 protein results from TCRdb running MiXCR on the 5' RACE reads. Among 150,000 to 200,000 distinct CDR3 sequences listed, approximately 11% were seen once. Concerning this clonotype itself: Its antigen is currently unknown.

The V and J genes are TRBV6-5 and TRBJ2-1, with 10 nucleotides matching TRBD2. The TCR was taken from a man between 18 and 35 years old who received the YFV17D yellow fever vaccine. Specimen: CD8+ T cells sorted from PBMCs, collected 15 days after the yellow fever booster vaccination. CDR3 amino acids: CASSLALAGEYNEQFF. Here the CDR3 DNA reads TGTGCCAGCAGCCTCGCCCTAGCGGGGGAGTACAATGAGCAGTTCTTC.